Each of the 6 T cell receptor beta chains below was sequenced from the same sample in a study of T-cell memory formation after mild COVID-19. From the 5' RACE reads, TCRdb called clonotypes with MiXCR, one entry per CDR3 protein. The sample carries around 340,000 distinct CDR3 sequences, roughly 13% recorded once. The sample was PBMCs or a T cell subset sorted from them (not recorded which). The receptors stem from a man aged 18-30 years who had mild COVID-19 (a few samples of this study predate the infection). Cell type and time point are not known.

This clonotype came up a few times. V and J are TRBV5-1 and TRBJ1-2; tentatively, D is TRBD1 (5 bases). V was trimmed by 4 bases and J by 8 bases, leaving 15 bases between them. The CDR3 runs 13 residues. Germline V lookup: CDR1 SGHRS, CDR2 YFSETQ. The CDR3 region is CASSPDTIFGYTF. As DNA, the CDR3 is TGCGCCAGCAGCCCGGACACGATCTTCGGCTACACCTTC.

The chain links TRBV27 to TRBJ1-1, with D unresolved. V lost 0 bases to trimming and J lost 7 bases, with 9 bases between them. Germline V gene sequence: CDR1 MNHEY, CDR2 SMNVEV (reference sequence). CDR3 size: 13 residues. In DNA, the CDR3 is TGTGCCAGCAGTTTATCTGGGAACTATGAAGCTTTCTTT. It is translated as CASSLSGNYEAFF.

The CDR3 reads CSVRSGGTEAFF. CDR3 nucleotides: TGCAGCGTTCGATCAGGGGGTACTGAAGCTTTCTTT. V usage is TRBV29-1 and J usage is TRBJ1-1, with 7 bases that match TRBD1. This CDR3 spans 12 amino acids. Germline V gene lookup returns CDR1 SQVTM and CDR2 ANQGSEA. V was clipped by 5 bases and J by 5 bases; unmatched bases: 5.

The J gene is TRBJ2-5, the V gene TRBV3-1, with 12 positions matching TRBD2. Per the germline V gene, CDR1 is LGHDT and CDR2 is YNNKEL (reference sequence). After removal of 8 bases from V and 7 bases from J, the junction contained 5 bases not matched to a gene. The CDR3 has 13 residues. The CDR3 loop reads CASLAGGPGTQYF. The CDR3, as DNA: TGTGCCAGCCTAGCGGGGGGGCCGGGGACCCAGTACTTC.

Ten or more counts support this clonotype. The chain joins TRBV18 to TRBJ2-7; unclear D gene. In germline, CDR1 is KGHSH, CDR2 LQKENI. V was trimmed by 6 bases and J by 2 bases, leaving 5 bases between them. The CDR3 totals 11 residues. CDR3 sequence (DNA): TGTGCCAGCTCGGACGCCTACGAGCAGTACTTC. The encoded protein is CASSDAYEQYF.

In this sample, this clonotype turned up a few times. The chain links TRBV6-5 to TRBJ2-2; D gene unclear. This CDR3 has 13 amino acids. Germline V gene sequence: CDR1 MNHEY, CDR2 SVGAGI. The V gene lost 3 bases and the J gene lost 7 bases, with 9 bases spanning the gap. For the CDR3, the DNA is TGTGCCAGCAGTTATGGGTACAGCGGGGAGCTGTTTTTT. Its translation is CASSYGYSGELFF.